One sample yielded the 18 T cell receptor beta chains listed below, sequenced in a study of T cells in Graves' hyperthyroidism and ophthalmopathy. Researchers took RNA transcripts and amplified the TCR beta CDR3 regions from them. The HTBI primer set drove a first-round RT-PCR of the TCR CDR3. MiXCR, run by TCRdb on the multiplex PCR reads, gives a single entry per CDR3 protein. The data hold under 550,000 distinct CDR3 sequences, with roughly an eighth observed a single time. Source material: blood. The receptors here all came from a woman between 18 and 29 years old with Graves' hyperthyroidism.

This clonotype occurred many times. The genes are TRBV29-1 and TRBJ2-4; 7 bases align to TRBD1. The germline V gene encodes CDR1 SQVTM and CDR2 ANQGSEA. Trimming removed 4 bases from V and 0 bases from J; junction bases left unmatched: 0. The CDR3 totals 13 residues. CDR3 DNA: TGCAGCGTTGGGGACAGAGCCAAAAACATTCAGTACTTC. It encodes CSVGDRAKNIQYF.

The CDR3 DNA follows: TGTGCCAGCAGTTTACAGGGGGATAGAGGAGAGACCCAGTACTTC. Residues: CASSLQGDRGETQYF. The V and J genes are TRBV27 and TRBJ2-5, with 7 bases identical to TRBD1. CDR1 and CDR2 (germline): MNHEY, SMNVEV (reference sequence). The junction had 7 bases not matched to a gene; V was cut back by 2 bases and J by 4 bases. The CDR3 is 15 residues long.

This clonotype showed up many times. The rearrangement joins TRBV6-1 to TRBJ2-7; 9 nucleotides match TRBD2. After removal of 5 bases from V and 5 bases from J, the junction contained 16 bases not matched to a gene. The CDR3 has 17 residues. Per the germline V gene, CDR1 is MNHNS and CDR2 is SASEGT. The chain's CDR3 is CASSHLTSGDIRNEQYF. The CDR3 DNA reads TGTGCCAGCAGTCACCTGACTAGCGGAGACATTCGGAACGAGCAGTACTTC.

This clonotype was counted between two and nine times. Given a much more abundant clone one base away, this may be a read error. DNA of the CDR3: TGCGCCAGCAGCTTGGGCCCAAACCCCAGCGGCACCTACGAGCAGCACTTC. This encodes CASSLGPNPSGTYEQHF. The chain joins TRBV5-1 to TRBJ2-7; perhaps TRBD2 as D (5 bases). CDR3 length equals 17 residues. Germline CDR1 reads SGHRS; CDR2 reads YFSETQ.

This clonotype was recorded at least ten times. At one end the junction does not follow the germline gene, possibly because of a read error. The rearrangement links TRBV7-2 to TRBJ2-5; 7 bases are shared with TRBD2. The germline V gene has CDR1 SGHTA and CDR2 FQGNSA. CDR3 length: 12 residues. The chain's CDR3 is CASSPSGGECNF. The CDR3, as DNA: TGTGCCAGCAGCCCTTCTGGGGGGGAATGTAACTTC.

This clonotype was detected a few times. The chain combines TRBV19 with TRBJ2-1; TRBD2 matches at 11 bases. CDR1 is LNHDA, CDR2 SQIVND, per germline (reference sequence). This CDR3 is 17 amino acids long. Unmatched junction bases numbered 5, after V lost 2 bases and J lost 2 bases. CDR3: CASSIPTSGSTYNEQFF. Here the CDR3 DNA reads TGTGCCAGTAGTATACCCACTAGCGGGAGTACCTACAATGAGCAGTTCTTC. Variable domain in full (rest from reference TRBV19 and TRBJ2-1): DGGITQSPKYLFRKEGQNVTLSCEQNLNHDAMYWYRQDPGQGLRLIYYSQIVNDFQKGDIAEGYSVSREKKESFPLTVTSAQKNPTAFYLCASSIPTSGSTYNEQFFGPGTRLTVL.

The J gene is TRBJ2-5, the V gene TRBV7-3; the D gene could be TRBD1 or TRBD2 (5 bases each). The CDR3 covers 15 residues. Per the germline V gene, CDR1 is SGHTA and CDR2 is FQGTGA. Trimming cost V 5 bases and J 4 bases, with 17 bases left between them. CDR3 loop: CASSPGGGVRETQYF. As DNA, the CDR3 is TGTGCCAGCAGCCCTGGTGGGGGAGTGCGAGAGACCCAGTACTTC.

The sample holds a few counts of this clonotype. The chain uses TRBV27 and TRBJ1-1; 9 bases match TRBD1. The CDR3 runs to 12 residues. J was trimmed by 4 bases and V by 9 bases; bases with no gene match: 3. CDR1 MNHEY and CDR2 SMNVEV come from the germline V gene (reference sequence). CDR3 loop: CASGQGFTEAFF. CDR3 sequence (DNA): TGTGCCAGTGGACAGGGGTTCACTGAAGCTTTCTTT.

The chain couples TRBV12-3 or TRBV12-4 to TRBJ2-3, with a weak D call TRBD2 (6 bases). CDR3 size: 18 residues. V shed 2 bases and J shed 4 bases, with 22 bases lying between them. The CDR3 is CASSLYPPAEGSPDTQYF. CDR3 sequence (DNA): TGTGCCAGCAGTTTATATCCGCCGGCGGAGGGGAGTCCAGATACGCAGTATTTT.

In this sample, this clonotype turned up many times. The CDR3 reads CASSVGLAGTADTQYF. CDR3 nucleotide sequence: TGTGCCAGCAGCGTCGGGCTAGCGGGGACCGCAGATACGCAGTATTTT. The J gene is TRBJ2-3, the V gene TRBV7-9, with 9 bases matching TRBD2. CDR3 length: 16 residues. V lost 5 bases to trimming and J lost 4 bases; unmatched junction nucleotides: 10. Germline V gene sequence: CDR1 SEHNR, CDR2 FQNEAQ (reference sequence).

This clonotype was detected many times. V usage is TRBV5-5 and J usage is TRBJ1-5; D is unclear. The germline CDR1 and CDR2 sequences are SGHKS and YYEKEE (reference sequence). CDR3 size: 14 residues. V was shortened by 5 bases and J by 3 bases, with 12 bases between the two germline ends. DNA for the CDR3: TGTGCCAGCAGTTACGGACGCTTCAATCAGCCCCAGCATTTT. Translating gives CASSYGRFNQPQHF.

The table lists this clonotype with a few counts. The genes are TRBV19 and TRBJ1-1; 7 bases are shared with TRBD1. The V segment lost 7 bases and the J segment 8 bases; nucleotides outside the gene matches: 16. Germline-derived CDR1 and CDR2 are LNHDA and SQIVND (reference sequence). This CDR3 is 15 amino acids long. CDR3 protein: CASNAPGVGGGEAFF. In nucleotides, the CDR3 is TGTGCCAGTAATGCCCCGGGAGTAGGGGGCGGCGAAGCTTTCTTT.

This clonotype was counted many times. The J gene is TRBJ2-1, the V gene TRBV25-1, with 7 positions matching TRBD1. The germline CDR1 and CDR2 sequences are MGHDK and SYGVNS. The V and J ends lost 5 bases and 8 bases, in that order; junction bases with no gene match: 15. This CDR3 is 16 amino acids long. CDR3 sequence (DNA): TGTGCCAGCAGTTTAGACCGCCGGACAGGTTTCGATGAGCAGTTCTTC. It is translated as CASSLDRRTGFDEQFF.

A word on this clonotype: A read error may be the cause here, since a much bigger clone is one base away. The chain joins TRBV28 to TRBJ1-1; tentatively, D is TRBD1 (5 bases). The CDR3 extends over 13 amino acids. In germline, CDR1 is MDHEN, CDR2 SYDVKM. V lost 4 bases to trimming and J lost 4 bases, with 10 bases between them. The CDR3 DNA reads TGTGCCAGCAGTTATCCAGGGAGCACTGAAGCTTTCTTT. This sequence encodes CASSYPGSTEAFF. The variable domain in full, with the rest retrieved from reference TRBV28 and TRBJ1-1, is DVKVTQSSRYLVKRTGEKVFLECVQDMDHENMFWYRQDPGLGLRLIYFSYDVKMKEKGDIPEGYSVSREKKERFSLILESASTNQTSMYLCASSYPGSTEAFFGQGTRLTVV.

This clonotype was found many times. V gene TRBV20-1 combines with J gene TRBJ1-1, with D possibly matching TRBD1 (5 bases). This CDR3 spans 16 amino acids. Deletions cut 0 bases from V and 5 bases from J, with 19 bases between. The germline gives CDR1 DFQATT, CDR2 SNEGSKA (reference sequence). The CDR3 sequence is CSARDGQRPKGTEAFF. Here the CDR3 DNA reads TGCAGTGCTAGAGATGGGCAAAGGCCTAAGGGGACTGAAGCTTTCTTT.

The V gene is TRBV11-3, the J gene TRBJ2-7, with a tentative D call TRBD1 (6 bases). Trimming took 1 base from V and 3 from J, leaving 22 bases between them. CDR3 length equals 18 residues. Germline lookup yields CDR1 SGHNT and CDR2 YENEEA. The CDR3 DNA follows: TGTGCCAGCAGCTTAGCCTCATTTATCCGGGACAAAGACTACGAGCAGTACTTC. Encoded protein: CASSLASFIRDKDYEQYF.

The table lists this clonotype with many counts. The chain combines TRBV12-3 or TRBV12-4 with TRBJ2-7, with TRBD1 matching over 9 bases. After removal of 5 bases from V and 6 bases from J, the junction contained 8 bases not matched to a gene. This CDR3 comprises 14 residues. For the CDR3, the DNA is TGTGCCAGCAGTACCCTTACAGGGGGCGGCGAGCAGTACTTC. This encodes CASSTLTGGGEQYF.

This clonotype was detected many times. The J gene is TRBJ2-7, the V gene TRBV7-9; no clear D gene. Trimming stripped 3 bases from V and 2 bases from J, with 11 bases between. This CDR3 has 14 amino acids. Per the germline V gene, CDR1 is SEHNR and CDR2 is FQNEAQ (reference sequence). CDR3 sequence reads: CASSFTAGAYEQYF. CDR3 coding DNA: TGTGCCAGCAGCTTTACGGCAGGAGCCTACGAGCAGTACTTC.